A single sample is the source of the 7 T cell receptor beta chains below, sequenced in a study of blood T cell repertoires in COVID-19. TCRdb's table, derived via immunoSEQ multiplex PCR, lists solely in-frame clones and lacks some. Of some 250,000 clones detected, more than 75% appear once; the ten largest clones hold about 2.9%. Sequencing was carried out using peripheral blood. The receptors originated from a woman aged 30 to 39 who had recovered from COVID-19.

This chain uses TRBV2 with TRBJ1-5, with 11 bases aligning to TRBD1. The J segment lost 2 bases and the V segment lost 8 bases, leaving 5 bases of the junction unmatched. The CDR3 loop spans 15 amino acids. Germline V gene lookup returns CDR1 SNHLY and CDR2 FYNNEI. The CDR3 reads CASDGQGAGNQPQHF. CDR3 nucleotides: TGTGCCAGCGACGGACAGGGGGCCGGCAATCAGCCCCAGCATTTT.

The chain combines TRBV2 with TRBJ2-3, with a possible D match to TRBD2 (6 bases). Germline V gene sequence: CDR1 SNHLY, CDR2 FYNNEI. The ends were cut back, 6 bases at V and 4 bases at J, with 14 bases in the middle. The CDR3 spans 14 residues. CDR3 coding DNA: TGTGCCAGCAGGTTTGACGGGGGATCAGATACGCAGTATTTT. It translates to CASRFDGGSDTQYF. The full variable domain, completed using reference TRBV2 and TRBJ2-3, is EPEVTQTPSHQVTQMGQEVILRCVPISNHLYFYWYRQILGQKVEFLVSFYNNEISEKSEIFDDQFSVERPDGSNFTLKIRSTKLEDSAMYFCASRFDGGSDTQYFGPGTRLTVL.

In nucleotides, the CDR3 is TGTGCCAGCAGTTACCGCCCGGGGGACCACTACTACGAGCAGTACTTC. Protein: CASSYRPGDHYYEQYF. V and J are TRBV28 and TRBJ2-7; a possible D gene is TRBD2 (6 bases). This CDR3 spans 16 amino acids. Germline V lookup: CDR1 MDHEN, CDR2 SYDVKM. V lost 4 bases and J 3 bases, leaving 19 bases between the germline ends. The complete variable domain, with remaining parts taken from reference TRBV28 and TRBJ2-7, reads DVKVTQSSRYLVKRTGEKVFLECVQDMDHENMFWYRQDPGLGLRLIYFSYDVKMKEKGDIPEGYSVSREKKERFSLILESASTNQTSMYLCASSYRPGDHYYEQYFGPGTRLTVT.

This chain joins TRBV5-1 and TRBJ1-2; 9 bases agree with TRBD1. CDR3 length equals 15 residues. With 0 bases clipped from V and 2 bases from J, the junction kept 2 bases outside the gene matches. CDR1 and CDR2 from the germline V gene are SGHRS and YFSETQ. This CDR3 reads CASSLVGTGNYGYTF. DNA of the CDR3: TGCGCCAGCAGCTTGGTTGGGACAGGGAACTATGGCTACACCTTC.

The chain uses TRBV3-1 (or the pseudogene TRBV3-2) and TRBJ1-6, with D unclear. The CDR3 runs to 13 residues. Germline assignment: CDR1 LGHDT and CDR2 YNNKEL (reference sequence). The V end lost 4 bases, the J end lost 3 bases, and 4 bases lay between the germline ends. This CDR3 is CASSRRYNSPLHF. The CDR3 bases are TGTGCCAGCAGCCGTCGCTATAATTCACCCCTCCACTTT.

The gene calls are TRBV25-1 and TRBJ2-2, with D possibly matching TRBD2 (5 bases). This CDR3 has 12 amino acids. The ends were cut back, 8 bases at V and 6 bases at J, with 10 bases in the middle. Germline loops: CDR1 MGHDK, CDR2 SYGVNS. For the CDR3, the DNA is TGTGCCAGCGGATGGAGGCCCGGGGAGCTGTTTTTT. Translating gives CASGWRPGELFF.

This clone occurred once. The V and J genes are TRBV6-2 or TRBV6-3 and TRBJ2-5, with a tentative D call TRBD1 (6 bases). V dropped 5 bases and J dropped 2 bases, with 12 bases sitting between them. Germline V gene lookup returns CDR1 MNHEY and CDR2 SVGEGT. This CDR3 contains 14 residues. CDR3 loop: CASSRQVWQETQYF. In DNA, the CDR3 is TGTGCCAGCAGTAGACAGGTGTGGCAAGAGACCCAGTACTTC.